The next 20 T cell receptor beta chains were all read from a single sample in a study of cytomegalovirus exposure and HLA in healthy donors. It was with 60 Vbeta and 13 Jbeta primers that the PCR ran. The table came from immunoSEQ multiplex PCR; TCRdb's copy has only in-frame clones and leaves some out. The sample carries around 140,000 clones, around three quarters recorded once. The sample comprised PBMCs. The receptors shown here come from a man aged 35 to 55 in good health and CMV-seropositive.

The rearrangement links TRBV7-2 to TRBJ2-2; 7 positions match TRBD1. The junction had 8 bases not matched to a gene; V was cut back by 6 bases and J by 1 base. Germline-derived CDR1 and CDR2 are SGHTA and FQGNSA. The CDR3 has 16 amino acids. This chain's CDR3 is CASRAGGALNTGELFF. The CDR3 DNA sequence: TGTGCCAGCAGGGCAGGGGGAGCCCTGAACACCGGGGAGCTGTTTTTT.

This clone was recorded once. This sequence joins TRBV4-3 and TRBJ1-1; possibly TRBD1 for D (5 bases). V lost 0 bases, J lost 2 bases, and 13 bases lay in between. This CDR3 is built from 16 residues. CDR1 and CDR2 from the germline V gene are LGHNA and YSLEER. The CDR3 bases are TGCGCCAGCAGCCAAGACTATAGACAGCTAAACACTGAAGCTTTCTTT. Its translation is CASSQDYRQLNTEAFF.

The J gene is TRBJ1-1, the V gene TRBV7-2; D remains unclear. Trimming removed 5 bases from V and 6 bases from J, with 16 bases in between. The CDR3 has 14 residues. The germline V gene encodes CDR1 SGHTA and CDR2 FQGNSA. CDR3 bases: TGTGCCAGCAGCGAGAGGGTGGGGTACGCTGAAGCTTTCTTT. Its translation: CASSERVGYAEAFF.

This clone was counted once. The rearrangement uses TRBV4-3 and TRBJ2-5; D call uncertain. The J call is in doubt because the DNA end fits TRBJ2-7 better. The germline CDR1 and CDR2 sequences are LGHNA and YSLEER. The CDR3 spans 15 residues. The CDR3 here is CASSQESYTSYEQYF. The CDR3 nucleotides read TGCGCCAGCAGCCAAGAGTCCTATACCTCCTACGAGCAGTACTTC.

The CDR3 DNA is TGTGCCATCAGTGACCGAACAGGGGGCCGACCTGGGAACACTGAAGCTTTCTTT. Amino acids: CAISDRTGGRPGNTEAFF. The rearrangement uses TRBV10-3 and TRBJ1-1, with TRBD1 matching over 9 bases. The germline V gene encodes CDR1 ENHRY and CDR2 SYGVKD. The CDR3 extends over 18 amino acids. J was trimmed by 1 base and V by 3 bases; bases with no gene match: 12.

This rearrangement joins TRBV4-1 to TRBJ1-1, with D uncertain. Germline assignment: CDR1 MGHRA and CDR2 YSYEKL. The CDR3 loop spans 14 amino acids. V dropped 3 bases and J dropped 3 bases, with 11 bases sitting between them. In DNA, the CDR3 is TGCGCCAGCAGCCAGTCAAACGGGTACACTGAAGCTTTCTTT. Translating gives CASSQSNGYTEAFF.

The genes are TRBV7-9 and TRBJ2-7; maybe TRBD1 (6 bases). Deletions cut 4 bases from V and 7 bases from J, with 11 bases between. The CDR3 consists of 12 residues. Germline V gene lookup returns CDR1 SEHNR and CDR2 FQNEAQ (reference sequence). The CDR3 DNA reads as TGTGCCAGCAGCTATCAGGGGAGTGAGCAGTACTTC. It specifies CASSYQGSEQYF.

This clone was picked up one time. This chain joins TRBV28 and TRBJ1-6; D possibly corresponds to TRBD1 (5 bases). Per germline, CDR1 MDHEN and CDR2 SYDVKM. The CDR3 runs 12 residues. V was cut by 3 bases and J by 11 bases, with 8 bases left in between. The CDR3 protein is CASSLPRAPLHF. CDR3 coding DNA: TGTGCCAGCAGTTTGCCCAGGGCACCCCTCCACTTT.

The genes are TRBV5-6 and TRBJ2-3; D is undetermined. V was pared by 6 bases and J by 7 bases, with 21 bases between. The CDR3 totals 15 residues. Germline CDR1 SGHDT, CDR2 YYEEEE. The DNA of the CDR3 is TGTGCCAGCACCCGCCCGGGTGGAACTGCTAATACGCAGTATTTT. Protein: CASTRPGGTANTQYF.

The V and J genes are TRBV18 and TRBJ2-7; D gene ambiguous. Trimming cost V 3 bases and J 6 bases, with 18 bases left between them. Germline V gives CDR1 KGHSH, CDR2 LQKENI. There are 15 residues in the CDR3. The CDR3 coding sequence is TGTGCCAGCTCACCGCAGGAAATTGGATATCGCGAGCAGTACTTC. This translates into CASSPQEIGYREQYF.

This sequence joins TRBV15 and TRBJ2-5, with a tentative D call TRBD2 (6 bases). V shed 0 bases and J shed 3 bases, with 11 bases lying between them. CDR1 and CDR2 (germline): LNHNV, YYDKDF (reference sequence). The CDR3 length is 15 residues. This chain's CDR3 is CATSREAGSKETQYF. CDR3 DNA sequence: TGTGCCACCAGCAGAGAGGCGGGATCTAAAGAGACCCAGTACTTC.

The CDR3 protein is CASRASGRGDTQYF. The CDR3 DNA is TGTGCCAGCAGAGCTAGCGGGAGGGGAGATACGCAGTATTTT. J is TRBJ2-3 and V is TRBV25-1, with TRBD2 matching 12 bases. Germline V CDR1 and CDR2: MGHDK, SYGVNS. This CDR3 has 14 amino acids. J lost 5 bases, V lost 6 bases, and 3 bases had no gene match.

CDR3 region: CASSEVGSGNEQYF. The CDR3 DNA follows: TGTGCCAGCAGTGAAGTAGGGAGCGGGAACGAGCAGTACTTC. The chain employs TRBV6-1 and TRBJ2-7, with 7 bases that match TRBD2. The CDR3 has 14 amino acids. Looked up from germline, CDR1 is MNHNS and CDR2 is SASEGT. J was trimmed by 5 bases and V by 1 base; bases with no gene match: 5.

In its sample, this clone was seen a few times. The chain is built from TRBV2 and TRBJ2-3; D might be TRBD1 (8 bases). V dropped 6 bases and J dropped 4 bases, with 14 bases sitting between them. CDR3 length equals 14 residues. Germline CDR1 reads SNHLY; CDR2 reads FYNNEI. CDR3 in DNA: TGTGCCAGCAGCCGGACAGGGAGGGCAGATACGCAGTATTTT. It specifies CASSRTGRADTQYF. The entire variable domain, with the rest obtained from reference TRBV2 and TRBJ2-3, is as follows: EPEVTQTPSHQVTQMGQEVILRCVPISNHLYFYWYRQILGQKVEFLVSFYNNEISEKSEIFDDQFSVERPDGSNFTLKIRSTKLEDSAMYFCASSRTGRADTQYFGPGTRLTVL.

This clone turned up a few times. This chain connects TRBV6-5 to TRBJ2-7, with 9 bases fitting TRBD1. The V gene's germline CDR1 is MNHEY and CDR2 SVGAGI. Trimming cost V 4 bases and J 2 bases; bases outside gene matches: 3. The length of the CDR3 is 14 residues. This chain's CDR3 is CASSFGTGTYEQYF. In DNA form, the CDR3 reads TGTGCCAGCAGTTTCGGGACAGGGACCTACGAGCAGTACTTC.

The rearrangement uses TRBV10-2 and TRBJ1-1, with 11 bases fitting TRBD1. Germline V CDR1 and CDR2: WSHSY, SAAADI. The V and J ends lost 8 bases and 5 bases, in that order; junction bases with no gene match: 10. CDR3 size: 15 residues. CDR3 loop: CASGDRGELGTEAFF. DNA of the CDR3: TGCGCCAGCGGGGACAGGGGGGAGTTGGGGACTGAAGCTTTCTTT.

The chain uses TRBV6-5 and TRBJ2-5, with TRBD1 matching 7 bases. The J call may be incorrect, as the DNA end agrees better with TRBJ2-7. The CDR3 contains 14 residues. Germline CDR1 reads MNHEY; CDR2 reads SVGAGI. CDR3: CASTSRPGGYEQYF. DNA of the CDR3: TGTGCCAGCACTTCCCGACCAGGGGGCTACGAGCAGTACTTC.

The rearrangement links TRBV15 to TRBJ2-2; possibly TRBD1 for D (5 bases). CDR1 LNHNV and CDR2 YYDKDF come from the germline V gene (reference sequence). The germline V and J ends were trimmed by 0 bases and 0 bases, with 8 bases remaining between them. The CDR3 length is 16 residues. The CDR3 DNA sequence: TGTGCCACCAGCAGAGATAGGGGCGCGAACACCGGGGAGCTGTTTTTT. It codes for CATSRDRGANTGELFF.

The chain carries TRBV20-1 and TRBJ2-1; D is unclear. The CDR3 runs 11 residues. Trimming removed 5 bases at V and 12 bases at J, with 14 bases between. CDR1 and CDR2 (germline): DFQATT, SNEGSKA (reference sequence). For the CDR3, the DNA is TGCAGTGCTTCAAACTCGGCAGGGCAGTTCTTC. Amino acid sequence: CSASNSAGQFF.

The chain joins TRBV6-5 to TRBJ2-2, with D unresolved. CDR1 is MNHEY, CDR2 SVGAGI, per germline. The CDR3 runs to 14 residues. V shed 2 bases and J shed 4 bases, with 8 bases lying between them. CDR3 nucleotides: TGTGCCAGCAGTTACATACTTTCCACCGGGGAGCTGTTTTTT. Its protein product is CASSYILSTGELFF.